This T cell receptor (beta chain) was retrieved from a study of blood T cell repertoires in COVID-19. Study details: Samples representing acute and convalescent COVID-19 were sourced from the United States, Italy and Spain. T cells, B-cell-depleted T cells, or PBMCs provided the cDNA or gDNA that served as material.

Source study methods: Reference gene primer amplification yielded estimated nucleated cell counts. The data were produced by immunoSEQ multiplex PCR, yet TCRdb's version contains in-frame clones alone and is incomplete. That table furnishes V, J and clone size, whereas the DNA furnished D and trimming. The sample shows a few hundred thousand clones, roughly 88% of them seen only once. Seattle's cohort entered during active infection and was followed longitudinally. Sample: peripheral blood. This clonotype originated in a woman in her 30s with COVID-19, enrolled during active disease.

The CDR3 region has the DNA TGTGCCAGCAGTACCTACTCCTACGAGCAGTACTTC. Translation gives CASSTYSYEQYF. The chain carries TRBV28 and TRBJ2-7; no firm D call. In germline, CDR1 is MDHEN, CDR2 SYDVKM. This CDR3 is built from 12 residues. V lost 5 bases, J lost 0 bases, and 5 bases lay in between.